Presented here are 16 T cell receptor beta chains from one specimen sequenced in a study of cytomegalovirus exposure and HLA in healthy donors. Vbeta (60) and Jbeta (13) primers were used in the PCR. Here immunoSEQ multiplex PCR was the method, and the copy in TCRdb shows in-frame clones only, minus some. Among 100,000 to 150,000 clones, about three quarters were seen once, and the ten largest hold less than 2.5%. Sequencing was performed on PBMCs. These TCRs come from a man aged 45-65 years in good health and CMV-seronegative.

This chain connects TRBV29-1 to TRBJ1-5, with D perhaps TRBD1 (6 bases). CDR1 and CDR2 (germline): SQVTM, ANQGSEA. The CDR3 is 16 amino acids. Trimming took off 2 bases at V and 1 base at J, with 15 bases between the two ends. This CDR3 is CSVERGGKESNQPQHF. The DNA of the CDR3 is TGCAGCGTTGAACGGGGGGGCAAGGAGAGCAATCAGCCCCAGCATTTT.

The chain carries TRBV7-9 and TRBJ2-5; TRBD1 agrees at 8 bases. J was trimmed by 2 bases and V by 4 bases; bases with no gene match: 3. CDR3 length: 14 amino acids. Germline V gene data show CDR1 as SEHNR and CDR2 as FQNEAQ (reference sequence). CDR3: CASSSTGGQETQYF. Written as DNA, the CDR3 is TGTGCCAGCAGCTCAACAGGGGGTCAAGAGACCCAGTACTTC.

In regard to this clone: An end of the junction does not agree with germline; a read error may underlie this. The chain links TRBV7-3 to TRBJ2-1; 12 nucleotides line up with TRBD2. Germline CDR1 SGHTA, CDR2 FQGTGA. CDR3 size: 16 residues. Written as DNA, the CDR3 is TGTTCCAGCAGCTTCCTTGGACTAGCGGGGTACAATGAGCAGTTCTTC. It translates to CSSSFLGLAGYNEQFF. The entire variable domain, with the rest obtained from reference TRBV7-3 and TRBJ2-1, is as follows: GAGVSQTPSNKVTEKGKYVELRCDPISGHTALYWYRQSLGQGPEFLIYFQGTGAADDSGLPNDRFFAVRPEGSVSTLKIQRTERGDSAVYLCSSSFLGLAGYNEQFFGPGTRLTVL.

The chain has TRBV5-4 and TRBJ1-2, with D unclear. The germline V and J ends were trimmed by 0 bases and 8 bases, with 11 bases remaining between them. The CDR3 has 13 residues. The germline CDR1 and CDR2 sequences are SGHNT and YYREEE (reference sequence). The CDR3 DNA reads TGTGCCAGCAGCTTGGAGCAGGCCTCCGGCTACACCTTC. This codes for CASSLEQASGYTF.

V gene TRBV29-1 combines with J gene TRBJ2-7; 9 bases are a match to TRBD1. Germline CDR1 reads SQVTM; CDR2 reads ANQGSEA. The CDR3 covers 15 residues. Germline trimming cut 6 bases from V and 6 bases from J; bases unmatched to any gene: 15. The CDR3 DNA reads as TGCAGCGTGGAGGCCCCCGGACAGGGGTTGTCCGAGCAGTACTTC. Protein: CSVEAPGQGLSEQYF.

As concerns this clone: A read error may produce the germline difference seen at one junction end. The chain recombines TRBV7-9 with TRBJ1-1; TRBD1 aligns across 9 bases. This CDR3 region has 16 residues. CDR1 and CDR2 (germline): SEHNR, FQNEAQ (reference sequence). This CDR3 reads CSSSLVPGQGFTEAFF. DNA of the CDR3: TGTTCCAGCAGCTTAGTCCCGGGACAGGGATTCACTGAAGCTTTCTTT. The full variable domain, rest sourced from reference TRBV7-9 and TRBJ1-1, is DTGVSQNPRHKITKRGQNVTFRCDPISEHNRLYWYRQTLGQGPEFLTYFQNEAQLEKSRLLSDRFSAERPKGSFSTLEIQRTEQGDSAMYLCSSSLVPGQGFTEAFFGQGTRLTVV.

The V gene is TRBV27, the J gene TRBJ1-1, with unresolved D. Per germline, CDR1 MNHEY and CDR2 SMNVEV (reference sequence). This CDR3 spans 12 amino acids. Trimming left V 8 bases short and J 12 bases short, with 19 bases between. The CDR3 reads CASGPSERASFF. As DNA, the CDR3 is TGTGCCAGCGGCCCCTCCGAGAGGGCGTCTTTCTTT.

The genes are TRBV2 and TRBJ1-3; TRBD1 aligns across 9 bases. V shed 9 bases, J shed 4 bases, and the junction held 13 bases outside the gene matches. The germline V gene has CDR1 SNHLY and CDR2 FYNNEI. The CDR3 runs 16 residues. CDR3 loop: CASYLPGQGAGNTIYF. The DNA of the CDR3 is TGTGCCAGTTACTTACCGGGACAGGGTGCAGGAAACACCATATATTTT.

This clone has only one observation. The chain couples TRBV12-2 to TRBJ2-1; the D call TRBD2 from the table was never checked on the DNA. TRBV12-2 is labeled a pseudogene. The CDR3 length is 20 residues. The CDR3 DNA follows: TGTGCAAGTCGCCGACGAGGCCCCCCCTACCTTGGCCCGATAAACAATGAGCAGTTCTTC. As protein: CASRRRGPPYLGPINNEQFF.

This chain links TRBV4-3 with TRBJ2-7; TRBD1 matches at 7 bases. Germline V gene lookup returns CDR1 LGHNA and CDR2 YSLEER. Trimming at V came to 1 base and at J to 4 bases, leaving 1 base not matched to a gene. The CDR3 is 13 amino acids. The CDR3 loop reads CASSQAQGYEQYF. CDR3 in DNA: TGCGCCAGCAGCCAAGCACAGGGGTACGAGCAGTACTTC.

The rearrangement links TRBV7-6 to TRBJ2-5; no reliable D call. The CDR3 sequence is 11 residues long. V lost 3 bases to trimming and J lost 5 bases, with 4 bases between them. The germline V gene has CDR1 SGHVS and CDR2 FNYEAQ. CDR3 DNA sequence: TGTGCCAGCAGCTTGACTGAGACCCAGTACTTC. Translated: CASSLTETQYF.

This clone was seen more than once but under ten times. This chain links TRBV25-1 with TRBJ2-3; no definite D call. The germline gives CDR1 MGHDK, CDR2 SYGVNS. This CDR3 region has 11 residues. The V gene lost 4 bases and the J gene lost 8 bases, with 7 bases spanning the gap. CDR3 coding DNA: TGTGCCAGCAGTGCTAAATCTACGCAGTATTTT. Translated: CASSAKSTQYF.

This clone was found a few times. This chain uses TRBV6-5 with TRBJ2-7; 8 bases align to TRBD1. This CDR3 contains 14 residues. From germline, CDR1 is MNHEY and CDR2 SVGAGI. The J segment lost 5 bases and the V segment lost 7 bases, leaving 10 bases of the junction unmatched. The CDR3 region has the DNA TGTGCCAGCACCACGTCCCAGGGGGCCCACGAGCAGTACTTC. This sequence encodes CASTTSQGAHEQYF.

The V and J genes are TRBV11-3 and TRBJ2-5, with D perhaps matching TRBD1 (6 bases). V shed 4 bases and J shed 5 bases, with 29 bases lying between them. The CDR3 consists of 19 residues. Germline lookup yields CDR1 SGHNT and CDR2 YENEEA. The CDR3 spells CASSYPGDTGRTLRETQYF. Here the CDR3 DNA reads TGTGCCAGCAGCTACCCCGGGGACACGGGACGGACCTTGAGGGAGACCCAGTACTTC. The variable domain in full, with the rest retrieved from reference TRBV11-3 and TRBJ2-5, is EAGVVQSPRYKIIEKKQPVAFWCNPISGHNTLYWYLQNLGQGPELLIRYENEEAVDDSQLPKDRFSAERLKGVDSTLKIQPAELGDSAVYLCASSYPGDTGRTLRETQYFGPGTRLLVL.

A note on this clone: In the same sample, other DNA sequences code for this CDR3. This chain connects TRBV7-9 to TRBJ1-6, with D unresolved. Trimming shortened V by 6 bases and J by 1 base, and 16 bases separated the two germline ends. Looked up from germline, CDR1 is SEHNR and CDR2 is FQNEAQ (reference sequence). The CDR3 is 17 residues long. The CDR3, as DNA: TGTGCCAGCAGGCCAAAGGGAGAGGGTTCCTATAATTCACCCCTCCACTTT. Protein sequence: CASRPKGEGSYNSPLHF.

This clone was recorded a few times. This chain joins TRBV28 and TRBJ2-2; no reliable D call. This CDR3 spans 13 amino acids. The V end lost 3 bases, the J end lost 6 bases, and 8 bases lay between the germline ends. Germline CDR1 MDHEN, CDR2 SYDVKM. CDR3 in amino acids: CASSFQFPGELFF. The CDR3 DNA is TGTGCCAGCAGTTTTCAGTTCCCCGGGGAGCTGTTTTTT.